This TCR beta chain is from a study of blood T cell repertoires in COVID-19. Across the whole study: COVID-19 samples collected from the United States, Italy and Spain covered acute and convalescent phases. Nucleic acid was either cDNA or gDNA, and it came from T cells, B-cell-depleted T cells, or PBMCs.

Germline-derived CDR1 and CDR2 are LNHNV and YYDKDF (reference sequence). This CDR3 comprises 15 residues. With 1 base removed from V and 10 bases from J, the gap between germline ends came to 14 bases. Methods used by the authors: Nucleated cell number was recorded as an estimate derived from reference gene primer amplification. Sequencing used immunoSEQ multiplex PCR; TCRdb keeps in-frame clones, though not all of them. That table supplies the V and J calls and clone size; D and trimming were determined from the DNA. The sample lists fewer than 35,000 clones; roughly nine tenths were seen once. The rearrangement links TRBV15 to TRBJ1-6, with a tentative D call TRBD1 (5 bases). The receptor comes from a man between 60 and 75 years old with acute or convalescent COVID-19. What was sequenced was peripheral blood. The CDR3 is CATSRAGQGNSPLHF. Here the CDR3 DNA reads TGTGCCACCAGCAGAGCAGGTCAGGGTAACTCACCCCTCCACTTT.